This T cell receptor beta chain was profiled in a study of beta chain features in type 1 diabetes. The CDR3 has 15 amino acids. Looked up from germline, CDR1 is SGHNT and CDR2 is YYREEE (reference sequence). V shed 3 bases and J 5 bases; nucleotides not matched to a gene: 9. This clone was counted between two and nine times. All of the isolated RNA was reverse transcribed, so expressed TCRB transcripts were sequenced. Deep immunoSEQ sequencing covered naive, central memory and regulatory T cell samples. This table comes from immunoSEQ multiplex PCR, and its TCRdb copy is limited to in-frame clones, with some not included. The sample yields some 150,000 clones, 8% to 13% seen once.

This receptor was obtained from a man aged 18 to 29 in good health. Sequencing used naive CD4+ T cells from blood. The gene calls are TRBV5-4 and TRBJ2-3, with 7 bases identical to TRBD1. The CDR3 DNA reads TGTGCCAGCAGCTCCACAGGGGCCCTCGAAGATACGCAGTATTTT. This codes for CASSSTGALEDTQYF.